A single T cell receptor (beta chain) is shown here with its context. The specificity of this receptor is unknown. No quality values exist for individual bases; no much larger clone is one base distant. CDR1 and CDR2 (MDHEN, SYDVKM) derive from the germline V gene. The trim is 6 bases for V and 4 bases for J, with a gap of 11 bases between the germline ends. Counted from cysteine to phenylalanine, this CDR3 has 13 amino acids. Only the CDR3 DNA is retained, 39 bases long and in frame from the first base. This entry is derived from a study of T cell responses to AZD1222 COVID-19 vaccine (dated by TCRdb to the early 2020s). About the investigation overall: A total of just over 230 trial participants underwent TCR sequencing, of whom under 220 had received two doses of AZD1222 and around 25 had received two doses of the MenACWY control vaccine. Trial participants were enrolled by age into subgroups of 18-55, 56-69 and 70-plus years, and about 150, 27 and 61 TCR-sequenced participants, respectively, were included in these subgroups. On the study overall, not on this receptor specifically: After two AZD1222 doses, spike-specific TCR breadth and depth were significantly higher than at day 0 and than in MenACWY recipients. No day 14 peak-response samples were available, so repertoires were characterized only after the peak T cell response. Only six AZD1222 recipients were SARS-CoV-2 seropositive at baseline, limiting conclusions about previously exposed vaccinees. Vaccine-associated CD4 TCRs spanned the whole spike protein, with dominant responses in regions 160-218 and 743-854. Most participants were white British and females outnumbered males, and the authors suggested that clonal diversity may have been underestimated. Reportedly, close to half of the unique spike-specific TCRs recognized epitopes lying outside the regions that are mutated in the B.1.351 and B.1.1.7 variants. The 56-69-year group was small, and its depth increase did not reach significance, likely because of low power.

The sample's time point label, decoded: about 28 days (+/-7) after the second vaccine dose. AZD1222 recipients whose second dose came at about 4 weeks and those whose second dose came at about 12 weeks were combined into one group, since spike-specific TCR depth and breadth did not differ between the two schedules. Vaccinee samples were obtained from the UK trials COV001 and COV002, which included a single-blind randomized controlled phase 2/3 trial of AZD1222 (ChAdOx1 nCoV-19) in healthy adults. For TCRbeta chain sequencing, PBMC samples from trial participants were taken at day 0 and at day 28 after the second dose. The CDR3 regions of human TCRbeta chains were subjected to immunosequencing. Per the authors' processing: TCRs in the repertoires were matched against a reference library of SARS-CoV-2-specific TCRs that had been generated with the MIRA antigen-specificity platform. Breadth was defined as the fraction of unique TCRs that were SARS-CoV-2-associated, and depth was defined as the fraction of total T cells that were SARS-CoV-2-associated. Using the MIRA data, every spike-specific TCR was mapped to the spike region that the TCR reacted to and assigned to either a CD4 or a CD8 class. Log10-transformed breadth and depth values were compared by one-way ANOVA with Sidak's multiple comparisons tests. Drawn from immuneACCESS, this table holds only the in-frame rearrangements with V and J called that TCRdb kept. Clones are partly lost; checked studies trace under half to an unresolved V gene and leave the rest unexplained. That table furnishes V, J and clone size, whereas the DNA furnished D and trimming. In all, the sample holds about 110,000 clones, and about 89% of those were seen once. Roughly 4.3% of the sample rests with the top ten.

The chain is made from TRBV28 and TRBJ2-3, with an unclear D gene assignment. Sequences were derived from peripheral blood, sampled 28 days after the second AZD1222 dose. The sequence was collected from an adult who received the AZD1222 COVID-19 vaccine. Here is the DNA: TGTGCCAGCAGCCCATTGGGCCCAGATACGCAGTATTTT. It specifies CASSPLGPDTQYF.